These T cell receptor beta chains were read from a single sample in a study of graft-versus-host responses after intestinal transplantation. The antigens these receptors bind are not known. Libraries were prepared by immunoSEQ multiplex PCR; TCRdb keeps only in-frame clonotypes and omits some of them. The data contain roughly 92,000 clones, roughly 90% of them singletons. The sequencing here drew on unstimulated CD4+ T cells sorted from spleen or lymph node cells, taken before intestinal transplant. These receptors all stem from a human donor who received an intestinal transplant. Both conserved end residues are trimmed from each CDR3. Each record gives: V gene, D gene, J gene, CDR3 protein. The D gene is left open where the match is weak.

V gene: TRBV5-1
D gene: NA
J gene: TRBJ1-2
CDR3 protein: ASSLGGATGYT

V gene: TRBV9
D gene: TRBD2
J gene: TRBJ2-2
CDR3 protein: ASSFRGENTGELF

V gene: TRBV6-6
D gene: TRBD1
J gene: TRBJ2-2
CDR3 protein: ASSYSGTGLTGELF

V gene: TRBV1
D gene: NA
J gene: TRBJ2-2
CDR3 protein: TSSQEFWRGPGELF

V gene: TRBV5-4
D gene: NA
J gene: TRBJ1-2
CDR3 protein: ASSLAAWTYGYT

V gene: TRBV5-5
D gene: TRBD2
J gene: TRBJ2-3
CDR3 protein: ASSLGIAGGLDTQY

V gene: TRBV7-9
D gene: NA
J gene: TRBJ1-1
CDR3 protein: ASSFGGNTEAF

V gene: TRBV9
D gene: TRBD1
J gene: TRBJ1-2
CDR3 protein: ASSRGTGVDYGYT

V gene: TRBV5-4
D gene: TRBD1
J gene: TRBJ2-2
CDR3 protein: ASSSPGGTGVGPTGELF

V gene: TRBV7-8
D gene: NA
J gene: TRBJ1-5
CDR3 protein: ASSQGPRLHSNQPQH

V gene: TRBV6-5
D gene: TRBD1
J gene: TRBJ1-1
CDR3 protein: ASSPLQGGRTEAF

V gene: TRBV5-4
D gene: TRBD1
J gene: TRBJ1-4
CDR3 protein: ASSRGQGRGEKLF

V gene: TRBV18
D gene: NA
J gene: TRBJ2-3
CDR3 protein: ASSPGLGAGTDTQY

V gene: TRBV11-2
D gene: TRBD1
J gene: TRBJ2-7
CDR3 protein: ASSLVPGQGAYEQY

V gene: TRBV7-6
D gene: NA
J gene: TRBJ1-6
CDR3 protein: ASSLGGVGDSPLH

V gene: TRBV2
D gene: TRBD1
J gene: TRBJ1-2
CDR3 protein: ASSRTGPNYGYT

V gene: TRBV14
D gene: NA
J gene: TRBJ1-2
CDR3 protein: ASSQDTGFGGYT

V gene: TRBV5-1
D gene: NA
J gene: TRBJ1-4
CDR3 protein: ASSLEGHQAEKLF

V gene: TRBV6-5
D gene: NA
J gene: TRBJ2-1
CDR3 protein: ASSYSLVHEQF